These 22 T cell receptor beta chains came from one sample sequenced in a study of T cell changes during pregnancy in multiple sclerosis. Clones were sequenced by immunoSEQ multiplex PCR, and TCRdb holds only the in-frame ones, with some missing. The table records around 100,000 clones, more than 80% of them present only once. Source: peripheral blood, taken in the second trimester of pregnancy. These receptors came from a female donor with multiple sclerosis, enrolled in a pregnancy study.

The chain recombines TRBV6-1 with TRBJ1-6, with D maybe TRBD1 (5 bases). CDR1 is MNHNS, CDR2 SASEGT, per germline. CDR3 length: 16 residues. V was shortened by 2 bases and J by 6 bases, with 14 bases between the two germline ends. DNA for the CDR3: TGTGCCAGCAGTGAACCCAGGGTCAGGGTTAATTCACCCCTCCACTTT. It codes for CASSEPRVRVNSPLHF.

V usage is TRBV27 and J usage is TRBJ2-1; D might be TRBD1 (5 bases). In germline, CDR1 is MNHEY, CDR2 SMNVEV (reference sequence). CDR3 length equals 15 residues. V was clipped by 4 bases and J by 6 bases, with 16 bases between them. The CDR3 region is CASSSVAGISNEQFF. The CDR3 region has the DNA TGTGCCAGCAGTTCGGTAGCAGGGATCTCCAATGAGCAGTTCTTC.

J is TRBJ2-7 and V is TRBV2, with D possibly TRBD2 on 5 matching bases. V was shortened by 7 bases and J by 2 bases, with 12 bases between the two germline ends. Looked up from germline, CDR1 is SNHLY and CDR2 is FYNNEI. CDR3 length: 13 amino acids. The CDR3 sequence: CASKGVGTYEQYF. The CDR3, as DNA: TGTGCCAGCAAGGGAGTCGGTACCTACGAGCAGTACTTC.

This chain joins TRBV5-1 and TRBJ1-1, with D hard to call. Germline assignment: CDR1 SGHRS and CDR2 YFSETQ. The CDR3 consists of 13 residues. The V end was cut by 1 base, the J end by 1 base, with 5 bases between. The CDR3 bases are TGCGCCAGCAGCTTGTGGAGGAACACTGAAGCTTTCTTT. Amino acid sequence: CASSLWRNTEAFF.

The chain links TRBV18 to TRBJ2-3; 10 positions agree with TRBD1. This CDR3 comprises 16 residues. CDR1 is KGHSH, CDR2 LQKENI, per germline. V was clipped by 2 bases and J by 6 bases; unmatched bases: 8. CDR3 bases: TGTGCCAGCTCACCAAAGACGACAGGGGGCATGGATACGCAGTATTTT. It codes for CASSPKTTGGMDTQYF.

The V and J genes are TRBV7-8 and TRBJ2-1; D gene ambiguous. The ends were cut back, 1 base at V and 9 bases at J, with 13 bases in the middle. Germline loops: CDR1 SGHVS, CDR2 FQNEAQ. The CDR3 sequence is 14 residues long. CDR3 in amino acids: CASSLVGRGGEQFF. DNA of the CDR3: TGTGCCAGCAGCTTAGTAGGCCGAGGCGGTGAGCAGTTCTTC. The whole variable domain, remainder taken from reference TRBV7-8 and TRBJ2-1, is GAGVSQSPRYKVAKRGQDVALRCDPISGHVSLFWYQQALGQGPEFLTYFQNEAQLDKSGLPSDRFFAERPEGSVSTLKIQRTQQEDSAVYLCASSLVGRGGEQFFGPGTRLTVL.

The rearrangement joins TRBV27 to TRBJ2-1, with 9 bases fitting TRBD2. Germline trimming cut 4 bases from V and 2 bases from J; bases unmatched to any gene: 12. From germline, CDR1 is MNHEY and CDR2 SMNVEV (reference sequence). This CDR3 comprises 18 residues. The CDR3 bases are TGTGCCAGCAGTTCACCTCTAGCGGGGTCCCTTACCTACAATGAGCAGTTCTTC. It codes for CASSSPLAGSLTYNEQFF.

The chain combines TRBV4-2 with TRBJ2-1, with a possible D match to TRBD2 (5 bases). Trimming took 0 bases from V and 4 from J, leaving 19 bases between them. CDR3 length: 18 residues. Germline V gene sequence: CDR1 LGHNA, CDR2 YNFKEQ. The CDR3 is CASSQEAPSAAAYNEQFF. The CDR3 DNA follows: TGTGCCAGCAGCCAAGAAGCCCCCTCAGCGGCGGCGTACAATGAGCAGTTCTTC.

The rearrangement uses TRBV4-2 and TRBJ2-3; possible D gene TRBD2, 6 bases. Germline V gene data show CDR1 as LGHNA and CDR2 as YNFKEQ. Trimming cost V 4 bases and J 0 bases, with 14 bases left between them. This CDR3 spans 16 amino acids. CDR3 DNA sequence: TGTGCCAGCAGCCTCGTAGCGGTTTCTAGCACAGATACGCAGTATTTT. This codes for CASSLVAVSSTDTQYF.

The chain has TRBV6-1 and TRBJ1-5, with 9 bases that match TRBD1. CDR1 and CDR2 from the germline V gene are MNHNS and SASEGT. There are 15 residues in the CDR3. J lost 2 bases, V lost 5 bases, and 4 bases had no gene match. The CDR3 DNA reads TGTGCCAGCAGTAACAGGGGGCCAGGCAATCAGCCCCAGCATTTT. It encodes CASSNRGPGNQPQHF.

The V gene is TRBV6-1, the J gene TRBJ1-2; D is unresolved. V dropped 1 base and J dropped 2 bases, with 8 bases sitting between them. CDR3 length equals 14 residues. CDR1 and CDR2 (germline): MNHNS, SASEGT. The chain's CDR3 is CASSEGRGNYGYTF. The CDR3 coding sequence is TGTGCCAGCAGTGAAGGTAGAGGGAACTATGGCTACACCTTC.

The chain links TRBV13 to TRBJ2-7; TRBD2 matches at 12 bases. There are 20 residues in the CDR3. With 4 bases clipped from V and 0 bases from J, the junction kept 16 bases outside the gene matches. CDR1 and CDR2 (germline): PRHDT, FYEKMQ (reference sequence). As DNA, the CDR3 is TGTGCCAGCAGCTCCACATGGGGAGGCCTAGCGGGGGGGCCCTCCTACGAGCAGTACTTC. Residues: CASSSTWGGLAGGPSYEQYF.

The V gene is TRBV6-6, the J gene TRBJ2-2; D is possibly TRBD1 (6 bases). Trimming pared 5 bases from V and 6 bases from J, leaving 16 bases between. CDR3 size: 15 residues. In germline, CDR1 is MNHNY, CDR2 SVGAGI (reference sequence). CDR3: CASSNQGQRAGELFF. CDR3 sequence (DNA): TGTGCCAGCAGTAACCAGGGGCAGAGGGCCGGGGAGCTGTTTTTT.

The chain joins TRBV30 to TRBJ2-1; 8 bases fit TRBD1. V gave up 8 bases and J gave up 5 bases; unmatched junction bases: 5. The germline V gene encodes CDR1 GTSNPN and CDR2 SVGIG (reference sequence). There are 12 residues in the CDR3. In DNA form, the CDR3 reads TGTGCCGGACCGACAGGGGACAATGAGCAGTTCTTC. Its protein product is CAGPTGDNEQFF.

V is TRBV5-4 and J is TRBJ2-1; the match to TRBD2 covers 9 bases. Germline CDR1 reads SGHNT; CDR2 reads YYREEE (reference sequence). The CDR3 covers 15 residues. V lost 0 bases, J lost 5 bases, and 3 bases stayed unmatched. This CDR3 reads CASSLGRTSDNEQFF. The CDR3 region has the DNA TGTGCCAGCAGCTTGGGCCGGACTAGCGACAATGAGCAGTTCTTC.

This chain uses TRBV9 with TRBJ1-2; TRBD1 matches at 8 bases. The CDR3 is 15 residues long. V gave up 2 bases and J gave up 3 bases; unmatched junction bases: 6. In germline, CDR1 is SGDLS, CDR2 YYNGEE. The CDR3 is CASSVLDRDHYGYTF. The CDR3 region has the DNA TGTGCCAGCAGCGTGCTGGACAGGGATCACTATGGCTACACCTTC.

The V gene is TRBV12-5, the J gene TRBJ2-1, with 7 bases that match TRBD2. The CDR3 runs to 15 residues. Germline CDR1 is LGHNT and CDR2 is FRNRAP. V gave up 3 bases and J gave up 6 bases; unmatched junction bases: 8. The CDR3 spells CASGFGLGYGNEQFF. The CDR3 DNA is TGTGCTAGTGGTTTCGGACTAGGTTACGGCAATGAGCAGTTCTTC.

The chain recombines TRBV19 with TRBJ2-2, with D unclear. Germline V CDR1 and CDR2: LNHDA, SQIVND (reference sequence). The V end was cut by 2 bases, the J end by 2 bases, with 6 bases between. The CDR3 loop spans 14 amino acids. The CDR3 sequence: CASSIQRNTGELFF. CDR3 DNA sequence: TGTGCCAGTAGTATACAGCGAAACACCGGGGAGCTGTTTTTT. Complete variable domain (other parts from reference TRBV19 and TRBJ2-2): DGGITQSPKYLFRKEGQNVTLSCEQNLNHDAMYWYRQDPGQGLRLIYYSQIVNDFQKGDIAEGYSVSREKKESFPLTVTSAQKNPTAFYLCASSIQRNTGELFFGEGSRLTVL.

The CDR3 bases are TGTGCCAGCAGCGCCACACTAGCGGGAGGCAACAATGAGCAGTTCTTC. It is translated as CASSATLAGGNNEQFF. The chain joins TRBV9 to TRBJ2-1, with 12 bases lining up with TRBD2. Per germline, CDR1 SGDLS and CDR2 YYNGEE. With V trimmed by 3 bases and J by 5 bases, 6 bases remained unmatched. The CDR3 spans 16 residues.

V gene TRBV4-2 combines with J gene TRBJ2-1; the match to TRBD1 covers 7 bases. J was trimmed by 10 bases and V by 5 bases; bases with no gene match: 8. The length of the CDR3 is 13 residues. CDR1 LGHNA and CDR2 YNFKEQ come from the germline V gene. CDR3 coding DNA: TGTGCCAGCAGCGAACAGGGGCAGGGGGAGCAGTTCTTC. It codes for CASSEQGQGEQFF.

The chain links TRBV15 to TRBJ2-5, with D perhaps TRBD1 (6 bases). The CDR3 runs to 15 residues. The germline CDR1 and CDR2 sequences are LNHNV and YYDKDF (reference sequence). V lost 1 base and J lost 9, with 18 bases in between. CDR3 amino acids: CATSRVRGQPFPQYF. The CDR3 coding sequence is TGTGCCACCAGCAGAGTTCGCGGACAGCCTTTTCCCCAGTACTTC.

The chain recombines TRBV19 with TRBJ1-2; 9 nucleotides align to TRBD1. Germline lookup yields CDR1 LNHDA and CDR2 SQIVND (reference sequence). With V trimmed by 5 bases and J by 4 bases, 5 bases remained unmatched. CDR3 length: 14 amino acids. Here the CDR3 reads CASSASTGGYGYTF. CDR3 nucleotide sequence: TGTGCCAGTAGTGCCTCGACAGGGGGCTATGGCTACACCTTC.